This TCR beta chain was captured by sequencing in a study of CD8 T cells in ankylosing spondylitis (TCRdb year 2017). Describing the broader study: The study profiled T cell receptor beta repertoires in healthy donors and ankylosing spondylitis patients to find disease-linked TCR variants. The whole study cohort included 108 healthy donors and roughly 24 ankylosing spondylitis patients. Peripheral blood was sampled, and synovial fluid was also collected from ankylosing spondylitis patients. Points the paper makes about the study in general: Some motif variants had previously been reported in the synovial fluid and blood of reactive arthritis patients, which suggests shared mechanisms of disease initiation. A CD8+ phenotype was shown by the disease-linked clones, which were found at relatively low frequencies in peripheral blood. A TCR beta motif made up of eight or nine highly homologous amino acid variants appeared to be characteristic of blood from ankylosing spondylitis patients. Significant enrichment of the disease-linked clones was reported in matched synovial fluid samples from ankylosing spondylitis patients.

Taken from cysteine to phenylalanine, the CDR3 has 15 residues. Kept here is only the CDR3 DNA, which spans 45 bases and is read in frame from base 1. Deletion took 6 bases off V and 0 bases off J, with a span of 12 bases between the germline ends. Via the germline V gene, CDR1 is MDHEN and CDR2 SYDVKM. TCRdb shows the sequencer as Illumina HiSeq 2500. TCR beta libraries were prepared by quantitative 5'-RACE with molecular barcodes. In the original analysis: A new computational method, built on a probabilistic model of VDJ rearrangement, was used to identify disease-linked TCR variants. In-frame beta chains were kept once TCRdb had trimmed the public reads at Q25 with fastp and called clones with MiXCR. Every entry covers one CDR3 protein and lists the most common genes and DNA from its rows. The V and J calls come from TCRdb's annotation, not from the publication. The table for this sample lists a few hundred thousand distinct CDR3 sequences; 20% of them were counted only once. Together, the top ten hold 7.5% to 9% of the sample.

Worth noting for this clonotype: Its antigen target is currently unknown. Per-base qualities were not stored, and no clone one base away is much larger.

This TCR was recovered from a male donor with ankylosing spondylitis or in good health (not recorded which). The source material was blood, either unsorted or a sorted T cell fraction (not recorded which). This receptor chain uses TRBV28 and TRBJ1-5, with no reliable assignment of the D segment. The CDR3 protein sequence reads: CASRGGSYSNQPQHF. The nucleotide sequence is given as TGTGCCAGCAGGGGCGGATCGTATAGCAATCAGCCCCAGCATTTT.